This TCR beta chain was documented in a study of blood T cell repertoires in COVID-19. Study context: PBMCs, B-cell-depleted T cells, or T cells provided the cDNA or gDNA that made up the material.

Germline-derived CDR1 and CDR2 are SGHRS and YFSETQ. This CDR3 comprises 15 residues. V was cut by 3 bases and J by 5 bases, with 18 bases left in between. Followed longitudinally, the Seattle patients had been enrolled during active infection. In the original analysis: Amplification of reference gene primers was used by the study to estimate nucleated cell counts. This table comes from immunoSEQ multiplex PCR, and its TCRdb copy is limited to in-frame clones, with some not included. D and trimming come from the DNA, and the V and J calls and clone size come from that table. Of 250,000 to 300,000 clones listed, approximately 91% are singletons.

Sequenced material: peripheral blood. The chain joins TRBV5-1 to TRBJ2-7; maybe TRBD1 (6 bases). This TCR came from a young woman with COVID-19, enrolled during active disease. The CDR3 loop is CASSYGRGGSDEQYF. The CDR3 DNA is TGCGCCAGCAGCTATGGCAGGGGTGGGTCGGACGAGCAGTACTTC.